The clone carrying this TCR beta chain has ten or more counts. Individual cDNA molecules each carried unique molecular identifiers attached by the library. Each CDR3 protein gets one entry after TCRdb re-called the RACE reads with MiXCR. Of under 400,000 distinct CDR3 sequences listed, approximately 5% are singletons. The time point here: pre-sensitization, week 0. Regarding treatment: therapeutic diphenylcyclopropenone sensitization with weekly scalp DPC. People who gave samples had alopecia, were 18 to 70 years old, and were suitable for DPC. These data are taken from a study of human T cells and chemical hapten exposure. Germline CDR1 is LGHDT and CDR2 is YNNKEL (reference sequence). CDR3 size: 13 residues. Trimming took 6 bases from V and 7 from J, leaving 12 bases between them.

The source of this sequence is a woman between 50 and 59 years old with alopecia areata. Some clones in this sample may be carry-over from other donors' samples. V gene TRBV3-1 combines with J gene TRBJ2-2; D may be TRBD1 (5 bases). The material was whole blood, obtained in connection with sensitization to the hapten diphenylcyclopropenone (DPC). CDR3 residues: CASRQRQLGELFF. The CDR3 DNA sequence: TGTGCCAGCAGACAAAGACAGCTCGGGGAGCTGTTTTTT.